Listed below are T cell receptor beta chains from one sample, sequenced in a study of blood T cell repertoires in COVID-19. Sequencing used immunoSEQ multiplex PCR; TCRdb keeps in-frame clones, though not all of them. The sample carries some 400,000 clones, about 89% recorded once. Sequencing used PBMCs or T cells enriched from blood (not recorded which). The origin of the receptors is a woman in her thirties or forties who had been exposed to COVID-19. CDR3s include the opening cysteine and the closing phenylalanine or tryptophan. The D gene is left open where the match is weak. The listing skips clone size in some rows; elsewhere it reads once, few, many or a size class.

D,J,size,V,DNA,CDR3
.,TRBJ1-5,.,TRBV6-2/TRBV6-3,TGTGCCAGCAGTTACCCTTTGGCGGACAATCAGCCCCAGCATTTT,CASSYPLADNQPQHF
TRBD2,TRBJ2-7,few,TRBV4-1,TGCGCCAGCAGCCAACTCGGGACTAGCGGGAGGGCCTACGAGCAGTACTTC,CASSQLGTSGRAYEQYF
.,TRBJ1-4,.,TRBV5-1,TGCGCCAGCAGCTTGTCCCCTGGGACAATAAATGAAAAACTGTTTTTT,CASSLSPGTINEKLFF
.,TRBJ1-4,.,TRBV19,TGTGCCAGTAGTTCGCCACTGAATGAGGGGTTTTTT,CASSSPLNEGFF
TRBD1,TRBJ1-2,.,TRBV11-2,TGTGCCAGCAGCTTAGAGACAGGGGGTGGCTATGGCTACACCTTC,CASSLETGGGYGYTF
.,TRBJ2-1,.,TRBV5-1,TGCGCCAGCAGCCCTGGACTTGGGGGGAATGAGCAGTTCTTC,CASSPGLGGNEQFF
.,TRBJ1-2,.,TRBV28,TGTGCCAGTAGCGGGGGGAGGGGCTACACCTTC,CASSGGRGYTF
.,TRBJ1-2,.,TRBV5-1,TGCGCCAGCAGCTTGGATCAGGGGAGTCGTGGCTACACCTTC,CASSLDQGSRGYTF
.,TRBJ2-5,.,TRBV5-6,TGTGCCAGCAGCTTGGAATCGGGGGGCGGGGAGACCCAGTACTTC,CASSLESGGGETQYF
.,TRBJ1-6,.,TRBV28,TGTGCCAGCAGCCCCTCGGACGGGAGCTCCTATAATTCACCCCTCCACTTT,CASSPSDGSSYNSPLHF
TRBD1,TRBJ1-2,.,TRBV3-1/TRBV3-2,TGTGCCAGCAGCCAAGCAGGGCAGGGGGTTATTGGCTACACCTTC,CASSQAGQGVIGYTF
TRBD2,TRBJ2-3,.,TRBV25-1,TGTGCCAGCAGTGTTAGCGGGGGGGCCTCAGATACGCAGTATTTT,CASSVSGGASDTQYF
TRBD2,TRBJ2-7,.,TRBV6-6,TGTGCCAGCAGTCGGGAGGGTCGGACCTACGAGCAGTACTTC,CASSREGRTYEQYF
TRBD2,TRBJ2-1,.,TRBV6-5,TGTGCCAGCAGTCTTTCCGGGGGGGGCTGGAATGAGCAGTTCTTC,CASSLSGGGWNEQFF
.,TRBJ1-5,.,TRBV18,TGTGCCAGCTCACCAGTTCCCAATAATCAGCCCCAGCATTTT,CASSPVPNNQPQHF
.,TRBJ1-2,.,TRBV27,TGTGCCAGCAGTTTTCAGGGTTCTAACTATGGCTACACCTTC,CASSFQGSNYGYTF
.,TRBJ2-6,.,TRBV10-3,TGTGCCATCCGGGGGACTGGGGCCAACGTCCTGACTTTC,CAIRGTGANVLTF
.,TRBJ2-2,once,TRBV21-1,TGTGCCAGGGCGCCGGGACAGGAGCGAACGGGGGGCACCGGGGAGCTGTTTTTT,CARAPGQERTGGTGELFF
TRBD1,TRBJ2-1,.,TRBV6-5,TGTGCCAGCAGTAGGGACAGCTCCTACAATGAGCAGTTCTTC,CASSRDSSYNEQFF
.,TRBJ2-7,.,TRBV28,TGTGCCAGCAGTTTGGCACCCTACGAGCAGTACTTC,CASSLAPYEQYF
.,TRBJ2-3,once,TRBV15,TGTGCCACCAGCAGAGTCGTCACAGATACGCAGTATTTT,CATSRVVTDTQYF
.,TRBJ1-6,once,TRBV10-3,TGTGCCATCAGCGGAGGGAATAATTCACCCCTCCACTTT,CAISGGNNSPLHF
TRBD1,TRBJ2-2,once,TRBV5-1,TGCGCCAGCAGCCTGAGGACAGGGAACACCGGGGAGCTGTTTTTT,CASSLRTGNTGELFF
TRBD1,TRBJ1-1,.,TRBV19,TGTGCCAGTAGTATTTGGCAGGGGGCAAGGACGACTGAAGCTTTCTTT,CASSIWQGARTTEAFF
.,TRBJ1-1,.,TRBV7-2,TGTGCCAGCAGCGCGGGGCGGAACACTGAAGCTTTCTTT,CASSAGRNTEAFF
.,TRBJ1-1,.,TRBV30,TGTGCCGTCCAGGGTCGGGCTTTCTTT,CAVQGRAFF